One sample yielded the 20 T cell receptor beta chains listed below, sequenced in a study of T-cell memory formation after mild COVID-19 (dated by TCRdb to the early 2020s). Receptor libraries were prepared by 5' RACE. The sample was run on an Illumina NovaSeq 6000. TCRdb ran its own pipeline on the public reads, namely fastp trimming at Q25 and MiXCR clone calling, and kept in-frame beta chains. Merged by CDR3 protein, the rows form single entries marked with the most common genes and DNA. This sample has over 500,000 distinct CDR3 sequences in its table, and roughly 17% of those were observed once. The top ten hold about 8.6% of the sample. Material: PBMCs or a T cell subset sorted from them (not recorded which). The receptor source for this set is an adult woman who had mild COVID-19 (a few samples of this study predate the infection). The sample titles of this study are shuffled in the database, so cell type and time point are left out; the donor was told from shared clones.

This clonotype was recorded a few times. The chain couples TRBV3-1 to TRBJ2-5; D tentatively fits TRBD1 or TRBD2 (6 bases each). Germline V CDR1 and CDR2: LGHDT, YNNKEL (reference sequence). This CDR3 is built from 17 residues. The V end was cut by 4 bases, the J end by 4 bases, with 22 bases between. CDR3 bases: TGTGCCAGCAGCCCTCCCCCGGGACTCCTAGGGGGAGAGACCCAGTACTTC. This translates into CASSPPPGLLGGETQYF.

This clonotype came up a few times. The CDR3 nucleotides are TGCAGCGTTTCGGGGGCTTCTGGCTACACCTTC. It encodes CSVSGASGYTF. This sequence joins TRBV29-1 and TRBJ1-2, with D possibly TRBD1 on 6 matching bases. V was cut by 5 bases and J by 7 bases, with 11 bases left in between. There are 11 residues in the CDR3. Germline V gene data show CDR1 as SQVTM and CDR2 as ANQGSEA.

This clonotype appeared a few times. The chain carries TRBV9 and TRBJ2-1; tentatively, D is TRBD1 (6 bases). Germline V gene data show CDR1 as SGDLS and CDR2 as YYNGEE. CDR3 length equals 15 residues. Trimming took 4 bases from V and 2 from J, leaving 13 bases between them. The CDR3 loop reads CASSPTGSAYNEQFF. DNA of the CDR3: TGTGCCAGCAGCCCCACAGGGAGCGCCTACAATGAGCAGTTCTTC.

This clonotype was picked up many times. The CDR3 loop is CASSFQLARETQYF. The CDR3 region has the DNA TGTGCCAGCAGTTTCCAACTAGCGAGGGAGACCCAGTACTTC. The genes are TRBV12-3 or TRBV12-4 and TRBJ2-5; 7 nucleotides align to TRBD2. This CDR3 contains 14 residues. With 3 bases clipped from V and 5 bases from J, the junction kept 6 bases outside the gene matches.

The CDR3 region has the DNA TGTGCCAGCAGCTTATCGGACAGACCGGAGACCCAGTACTTC. Protein: CASSLSDRPETQYF. This rearrangement joins TRBV7-9 to TRBJ2-5; TRBD1 might be the D (6 bases). CDR1 SEHNR and CDR2 FQNEAQ come from the germline V gene (reference sequence). The CDR3 is made up of 14 amino acids. Trimming cost V 2 bases and J 5 bases, with 12 bases left between them.

This clonotype came up a few times. V and J are TRBV20-1 and TRBJ2-3; possible D gene TRBD2, 6 bases. The V gene's germline CDR1 is DFQATT and CDR2 SNEGSKA (reference sequence). With 4 bases removed from V and 0 bases from J, the gap between germline ends came to 11 bases. The CDR3 length is 14 residues. CDR3 sequence reads: CSAIRGTSTDTQYF. Written as DNA, the CDR3 is TGCAGTGCTATACGGGGGACCAGCACAGATACGCAGTATTTT.

A few counts support this clonotype. The rearrangement links TRBV12-3 or TRBV12-4 to TRBJ1-3; D is unclear. V gave up 2 bases and J gave up 4 bases, with 6 bases separating them. The CDR3 has 13 residues. The DNA for the CDR3 is TGTGCCAGCAGTTTAAATGCGGGAAACACCATATATTTT. It translates to CASSLNAGNTIYF.

This clonotype was picked up a small number of times. The chain combines TRBV4-2 with TRBJ1-5; 8 nucleotides align to TRBD1. Trimming at V came to 5 bases and at J to 6 bases, leaving 6 bases not matched to a gene. Germline CDR1 reads LGHNA; CDR2 reads YNFKEQ. The CDR3 runs 14 residues. The CDR3 spells CASSKDRASQPQHF. In DNA form, the CDR3 reads TGTGCCAGCAGCAAGGACAGGGCCAGTCAGCCCCAGCATTTT.

This clonotype turned up a few times. The chain links TRBV10-3 to TRBJ2-7; 16 bases match TRBD2. This CDR3 has 20 amino acids. Germline V lookup: CDR1 ENHRY, CDR2 SYGVKD. Trimming at V came to 6 bases and at J to 2 bases, leaving 16 bases not matched to a gene. CDR3 nucleotides: TGTGCCATCAGCGGATCGCTGCTGGGGACTAGCGGGAGGGAAACCTACGAGCAGTACTTC. Translation gives CAISGSLLGTSGRETYEQYF.

This sequence joins TRBV4-1 and TRBJ1-1; TRBD1 matches at 8 bases. Germline assignment: CDR1 MGHRA and CDR2 YSYEKL. Trimming removed 0 bases from V and 3 bases from J; junction bases left unmatched: 9. CDR3 length: 17 residues. The CDR3 spells CASSQDPPGGWDTEAFF. Written as DNA, the CDR3 is TGCGCCAGCAGCCAAGATCCCCCAGGGGGCTGGGACACTGAAGCTTTCTTT.

The gene calls are TRBV12-3 or TRBV12-4 and TRBJ2-6; the D gene is possibly TRBD1 (5 bases). The CDR3 contains 16 residues. V gave up 6 bases and J gave up 2 bases, with 14 bases separating them. CDR3 residues: CASSQGPSPGANVLTF. The CDR3 DNA is TGTGCCAGCAGCCAGGGTCCCTCTCCTGGGGCCAACGTCCTGACTTTC.

At least ten counts were recorded for this clonotype. This chain uses TRBV14 with TRBJ2-7; 7 bases agree with TRBD2. V trimming: 1 base; J trimming: 2 bases; junction bases outside the gene matches: 2. Germline V CDR1 and CDR2: SGHDN, FVKESK. This CDR3 comprises 14 residues. CDR3 sequence (DNA): TGTGCCAGCAGCCAAGTCGCGGGGGCCTACGAGCAGTACTTC. Residues: CASSQVAGAYEQYF.

This clonotype was counted only a few times. The J gene is TRBJ1-5, the V gene TRBV12-3 or TRBV12-4; possible D gene TRBD1, 5 bases. The CDR3 sequence is 14 residues long. Trimming cost V 3 bases and J 9 bases, with 15 bases left between them. CDR3 sequence (DNA): TGTGCCAGCAGTTTCATAGGCGGGGGATCGCCCCAGCATTTT. Translated, it gives CASSFIGGGSPQHF.

This chain links TRBV12-3 or TRBV12-4 with TRBJ2-3; 8 positions match TRBD2. This CDR3 has 16 residues. J lost 0 bases, V lost 2 bases, and 4 bases had no gene match. In DNA form, the CDR3 reads TGTGCCAGCAGTTTATGGGCTAGCGGGAGCACAGATACGCAGTATTTT. This translates into CASSLWASGSTDTQYF.

The J gene is TRBJ2-5, the V gene TRBV6-1; 7 nucleotides align to TRBD2. Germline V CDR1 and CDR2: MNHNS, SASEGT. The CDR3 is 15 residues long. V shed 4 bases, J shed 4 bases, and the junction held 9 bases outside the gene matches. The CDR3: CASSVLAVESETQYF. The DNA of the CDR3 is TGTGCCAGCAGTGTCCTAGCGGTTGAGTCAGAGACCCAGTACTTC.

The chain combines TRBV3-1 with TRBJ1-1; TRBD1 might be the D (6 bases). The V end was cut by 10 bases, the J end by 11 bases, with 20 bases between. Germline CDR1 and CDR2: LGHDT and YNNKEL (reference sequence). The CDR3 is 12 residues long. The CDR3 spells CATAPETGSAFF. For the CDR3, the DNA is TGTGCCACCGCACCCGAGACAGGTTCGGCTTTCTTT.

This clonotype turned up a few times. The rearrangement links TRBV6-2 or TRBV6-3 to TRBJ1-6; 8 nucleotides line up with TRBD1. Germline V gene data show CDR1 as MNHEY and CDR2 as SVGEGT. Trimming cost V 5 bases and J 8 bases; bases outside gene matches: 5. The CDR3 runs 14 residues. CDR3 bases: TGTGCCAGCAGTGGAGGACAGGGATATTCACCCCTCCACTTT. Translated, it gives CASSGGQGYSPLHF.

The J gene is TRBJ2-5, the V gene TRBV7-8; the D is unclear. CDR1 SGHVS and CDR2 FQNEAQ come from the germline V gene. The CDR3 is made up of 13 amino acids. The germline V and J ends were trimmed by 5 bases and 5 bases, with 12 bases remaining between them. The CDR3 here is CASSIGRSETQYF. The CDR3 nucleotides read TGTGCCAGCAGCATTGGACGAAGCGAGACCCAGTACTTC.

The chain links TRBV2 to TRBJ2-7; the D is unclear. Trimming took 5 bases from V and 1 from J, leaving 12 bases between them. This CDR3 spans 14 amino acids. CDR1 is SNHLY and CDR2 is FYNNEI in the germline V gene. Here the CDR3 DNA reads TGTGCCAGCAGTATAGACTCCCCGTCCTACGAGCAGTACTTC. It specifies CASSIDSPSYEQYF.

The rearrangement links TRBV20-1 to TRBJ2-3; the match to TRBD2 covers 8 bases. The V and J ends lost 6 bases and 4 bases, in that order; junction bases with no gene match: 6. The CDR3 consists of 13 residues. Germline V gene data show CDR1 as DFQATT and CDR2 as SNEGSKA (reference sequence). In nucleotides, the CDR3 is TGCAGTGCGGCAAGCGGGGGTGCAGATACGCAGTATTTT. Protein product: CSAASGGADTQYF.